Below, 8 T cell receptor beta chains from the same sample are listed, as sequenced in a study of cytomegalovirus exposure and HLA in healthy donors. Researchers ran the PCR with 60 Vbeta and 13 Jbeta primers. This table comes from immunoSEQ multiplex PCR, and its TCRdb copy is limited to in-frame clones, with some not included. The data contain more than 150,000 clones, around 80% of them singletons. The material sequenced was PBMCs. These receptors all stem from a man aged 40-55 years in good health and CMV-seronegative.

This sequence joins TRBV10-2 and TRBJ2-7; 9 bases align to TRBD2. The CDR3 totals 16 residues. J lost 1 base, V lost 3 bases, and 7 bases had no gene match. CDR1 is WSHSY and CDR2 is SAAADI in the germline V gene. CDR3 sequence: CASSEFSRGGSYEQYF. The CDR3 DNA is TGCGCCAGCAGTGAATTTTCGCGGGGGGGTTCCTACGAGCAGTACTTC.

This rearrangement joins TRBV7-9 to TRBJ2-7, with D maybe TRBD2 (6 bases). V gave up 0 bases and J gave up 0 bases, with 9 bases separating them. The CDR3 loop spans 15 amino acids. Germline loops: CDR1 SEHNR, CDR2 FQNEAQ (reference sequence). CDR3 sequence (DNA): TGTGCCAGCAGCTTAGCGGGAGGTAGCTCCTACGAGCAGTACTTC. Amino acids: CASSLAGGSSYEQYF.

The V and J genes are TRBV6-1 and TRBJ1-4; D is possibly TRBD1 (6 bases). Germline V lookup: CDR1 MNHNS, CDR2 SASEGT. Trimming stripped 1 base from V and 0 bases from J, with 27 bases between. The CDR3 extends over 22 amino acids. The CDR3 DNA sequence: TGTGCCAGCAGTGAAGAGATTTCCGGGACACTCACCCTGAAAGCAACTAATGAAAAACTGTTTTTT. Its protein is CASSEEISGTLTLKATNEKLFF.

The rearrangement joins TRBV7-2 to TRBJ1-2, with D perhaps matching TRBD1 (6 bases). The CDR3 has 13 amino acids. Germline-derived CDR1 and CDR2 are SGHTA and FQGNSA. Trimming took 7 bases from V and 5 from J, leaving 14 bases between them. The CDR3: CASTTGHLYGYTF. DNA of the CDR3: TGTGCCAGCACCACGGGACATTTATATGGCTACACCTTC.

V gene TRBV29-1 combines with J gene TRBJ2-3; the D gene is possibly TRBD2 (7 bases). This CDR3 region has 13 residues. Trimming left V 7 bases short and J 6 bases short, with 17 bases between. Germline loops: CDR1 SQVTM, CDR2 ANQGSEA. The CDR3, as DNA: TGCAGCGCCAAGGGGGGGGCCGGGGATACGCAGTATTTT. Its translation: CSAKGGAGDTQYF.

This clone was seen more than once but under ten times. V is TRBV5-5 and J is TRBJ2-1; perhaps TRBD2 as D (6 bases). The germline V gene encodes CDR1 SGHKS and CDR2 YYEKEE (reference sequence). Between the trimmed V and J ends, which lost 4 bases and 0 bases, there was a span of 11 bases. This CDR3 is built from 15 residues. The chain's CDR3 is CASSLLAVSYNEQFF. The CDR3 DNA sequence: TGTGCCAGCAGCCTATTAGCGGTCTCCTACAATGAGCAGTTCTTC.

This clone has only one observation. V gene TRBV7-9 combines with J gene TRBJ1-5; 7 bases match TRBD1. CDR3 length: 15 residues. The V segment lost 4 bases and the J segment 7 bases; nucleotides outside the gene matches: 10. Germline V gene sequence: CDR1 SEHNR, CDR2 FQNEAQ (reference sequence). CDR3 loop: CASSSPMTGLQPQHF. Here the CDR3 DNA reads TGTGCCAGCAGCTCGCCCATGACAGGGTTACAGCCCCAGCATTTT.

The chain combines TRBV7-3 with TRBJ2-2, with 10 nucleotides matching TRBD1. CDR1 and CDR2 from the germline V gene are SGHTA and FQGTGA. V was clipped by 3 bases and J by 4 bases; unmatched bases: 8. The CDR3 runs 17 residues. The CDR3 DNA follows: TGTGCCAGCAGCTTCCCGGCGGACAGGGGGGCCACCGGGGAGCTGTTTTTT. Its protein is CASSFPADRGATGELFF.